The 30 T cell receptor beta chains in this list originate from one sample, sequenced in a study of long-term antiretroviral therapy in people with HIV. The immunoSEQ assay was v3.0, run at survey level. Sequenced by immunoSEQ multiplex PCR; TCRdb stores in-frame clones only, minus some. The sample lists about 20,000 clones; more than 75% were seen once. The sequences come from unsorted PBMCs, collected 1.8 years before starting antiretroviral therapy. The receptors originated from a woman aged 25 to 39 with HIV.

The chain couples TRBV18 to TRBJ2-5; a weak D match, TRBD1 (6 bases). The CDR3 has 14 amino acids. CDR1 is KGHSH, CDR2 LQKENI, per germline. The V gene lost 3 bases and the J gene lost 5 bases, with 13 bases spanning the gap. CDR3 residues: CASSPTGVWETQYF. The CDR3 nucleotides read TGTGCCAGCTCACCGACAGGAGTTTGGGAGACCCAGTACTTC.

The chain joins TRBV7-2 to TRBJ2-3; D is undetermined. V dropped 3 bases and J dropped 3 bases, with 10 bases sitting between them. The CDR3 loop spans 14 amino acids. Germline lookup yields CDR1 SGHTA and CDR2 FQGNSA. This CDR3 reads CASSFGSSTDTQYF. The CDR3 DNA follows: TGTGCCAGCAGCTTCGGTAGCTCGACAGATACGCAGTATTTT.

V is TRBV15 and J is TRBJ1-2; D unresolved. CDR1 LNHNV and CDR2 YYDKDF come from the germline V gene (reference sequence). CDR3 size: 11 residues. The V end was cut by 11 bases, the J end by 8 bases, with 15 bases between. For the CDR3, the DNA is TGTGCCTCCCGGTCCCTTTCGGGCTACACCTTC. Amino acids: CASRSLSGYTF.

The gene calls are TRBV15 and TRBJ1-6, with D maybe TRBD1 (6 bases). Trimming stripped 3 bases from V and 7 bases from J, with 10 bases between. The CDR3 totals 14 residues. CDR1 and CDR2 from the germline V gene are LNHNV and YYDKDF (reference sequence). The CDR3, as DNA: TGTGCCACCAGCAGGGGGGGCGGGAATTCACCCCTCCACTTT. Translated: CATSRGGGNSPLHF.

This rearrangement joins TRBV29-1 to TRBJ1-1, with D possibly being TRBD1 (6 bases). Trimming shortened V by 6 bases and J by 5 bases, and 10 bases separated the two germline ends. The CDR3 totals 11 residues. In germline, CDR1 is SQVTM, CDR2 ANQGSEA. This CDR3 is CSVDGQTEAFF. The CDR3 DNA is TGCAGCGTCGACGGACAGACTGAAGCTTTCTTT.

The chain employs TRBV4-2 and TRBJ1-5, with D possibly TRBD1 on 5 matching bases. Germline V gene lookup returns CDR1 LGHNA and CDR2 YNFKEQ. V was trimmed by 3 bases and J by 4 bases, leaving 16 bases between them. This CDR3 spans 16 amino acids. DNA of the CDR3: TGTGCCAGCAGCCATGATACGGCGGGGGATAATCAGCCCCAGCATTTT. Protein product: CASSHDTAGDNQPQHF.

V and J are TRBV20-1 and TRBJ1-1, with D hard to call. CDR1 and CDR2 from the germline V gene are DFQATT and SNEGSKA (reference sequence). The CDR3 is made up of 11 amino acids. Trimming removed 4 bases at V and 5 bases at J, with 8 bases between. The CDR3 nucleotides are TGCAGTGCTACCCCGGGTACTGAAGCTTTCTTT. Residues: CSATPGTEAFF.

This chain links TRBV29-1 with TRBJ1-1, with TRBD1 matching 7 bases. V gave up 6 bases and J gave up 10 bases; unmatched junction bases: 8. The CDR3 spans 11 residues. CDR1 is SQVTM and CDR2 is ANQGSEA in the germline V gene. CDR3 residues: CSVYRGGSAFF. The CDR3 nucleotides are TGCAGCGTCTACAGGGGTGGATCAGCTTTCTTT.

The rearrangement joins TRBV2 to TRBJ2-3, with 7 bases fitting TRBD2. In germline, CDR1 is SNHLY, CDR2 FYNNEI. The CDR3 sequence is 17 residues long. V lost 5 bases and J lost 0; bases outside the gene matches: 11. CDR3 sequence (DNA): TGTGCCAGCAGTCACCACGTCCAGCGGGGTAGCACAGATACGCAGTATTTT. Amino acid sequence: CASSHHVQRGSTDTQYF.

The J gene is TRBJ1-1, the V gene TRBV2, with no clear D. Looked up from germline, CDR1 is SNHLY and CDR2 is FYNNEI. Trimming cost V 3 bases and J 2 bases, with 13 bases left between them. The CDR3 consists of 15 residues. This CDR3 reads CASSDLRDINTEAFF. Written as DNA, the CDR3 is TGTGCCAGCAGTGATCTTCGAGACATCAACACTGAAGCTTTCTTT.

In this sample, this clone turned up once. The CDR3 is CASSENLGGNTGELFF. The CDR3 DNA follows: TGTGCCAGCAGTGAAAACCTTGGGGGGAACACCGGGGAGCTGTTTTTT. The chain combines TRBV6-1 with TRBJ2-2; D assignment may be TRBD1 or TRBD2 (5 bases each). Germline V CDR1 and CDR2: MNHNS, SASEGT. V shed 2 bases and J shed 1 base, with 11 bases lying between them. The CDR3 loop spans 16 amino acids.

V is TRBV7-6 and J is TRBJ2-5; D gene uncertain. Looked up from germline, CDR1 is SGHVS and CDR2 is FNYEAQ. The ends were cut back, 4 bases at V and 2 bases at J, with 17 bases in the middle. The CDR3 has 16 amino acids. CDR3 in amino acids: CASSSSPRLEQETQYF. In DNA, the CDR3 is TGTGCCAGCAGCTCAAGCCCTCGACTGGAACAAGAGACCCAGTACTTC. Looking up the rest from reference TRBV7-6 and TRBJ2-5 gives the full variable domain: GAGVSQSPRYKVTKRGQDVALRCDPISGHVSLYWYRQALGQGPEFLTYFNYEAQQDKSGLPNDRFSAERPEGSISTLTIQRTEQRDSAMYRCASSSSPRLEQETQYFGPGTRLLVL.

The chain combines TRBV18 with TRBJ1-2; 9 bases agree with TRBD1. The CDR3 has 14 amino acids. CDR1 and CDR2 (germline): KGHSH, LQKENI. Trimming took 3 bases from V and 8 from J; bases not matched to a gene: 7. CDR3 region: CASSPTRDREGYTF. DNA of the CDR3: TGTGCCAGCTCACCGACGAGGGACAGGGAGGGCTACACCTTC. Full variable domain (remainder filled in from reference TRBV18 and TRBJ1-2): NAGVMQNPRHLVRRRGQEARLRCSPMKGHSHVYWYRQLPEEGLKFMVYLQKENIIDESGMPKERFSAEFPKEGPSILRIQQVVRGDSAAYFCASSPTRDREGYTFGSGTRLTVV.

This sequence joins TRBV11-2 and TRBJ1-3; no definite D call. The CDR3 totals 16 residues. From germline, CDR1 is SGHAT and CDR2 FQNNGV. V dropped 6 bases and J dropped 0 bases, with 15 bases sitting between them. The CDR3, as DNA: TGTGCCAGCAGACCTCTCAGAGAACTCTCTGGAAACACCATATATTTT. Encoded protein: CASRPLRELSGNTIYF.

The CDR3 coding sequence is TGTGCCAGCAGCGCATACAGGGAAGGGGGCTATGGCTACACCTTC. Amino acid sequence: CASSAYREGGYGYTF. The J gene is TRBJ1-2, the V gene TRBV9; D may be TRBD1 (6 bases). The CDR3 totals 15 residues. The V end was cut by 3 bases, the J end by 4 bases, with 16 bases between. CDR1 is SGDLS and CDR2 is YYNGEE in the germline V gene. Supplemented by reference TRBV9 and TRBJ1-2, the full variable domain reads DSGVTQTPKHLITATGQRVTLRCSPRSGDLSVYWYQQSLDQGLQFLIQYYNGEERAKGNILERFSAQQFPDLHSELNLSSLELGDSALYFCASSAYREGGYGYTFGSGTRLTVV.

V is TRBV27 and J is TRBJ1-1; no firm D call. This CDR3 has 13 residues. Germline CDR1 reads MNHEY; CDR2 reads SMNVEV (reference sequence). Between the trimmed V and J ends, which lost 5 bases and 4 bases, there was a span of 11 bases. CDR3 loop: CASSPTPFTEAFF. The CDR3, as DNA: TGTGCCAGCAGTCCGACACCTTTCACTGAAGCTTTCTTT.

The rearrangement links TRBV7-8 to TRBJ2-7, with a weak D call TRBD2 (7 bases). The germline CDR1 and CDR2 sequences are SGHVS and FQNEAQ. The CDR3 sequence is 14 residues long. With 5 bases removed from V and 6 bases from J, the gap between germline ends came to 17 bases. The CDR3 coding sequence is TGTGCCAGCAGCCCTGGGGGGGCAGGGCTCGAGCAGTACGTC. The encoded protein is CASSPGGAGLEQYV.

The chain recombines TRBV7-2 with TRBJ1-1, with D unclear. CDR1 SGHTA and CDR2 FQGNSA come from the germline V gene. V was clipped by 1 base and J by 6 bases, with 6 bases between them. The CDR3 extends over 12 amino acids. DNA for the CDR3: TGTGCCAGCAGCTTAGTAGTCTCTGAAGCTTTCTTT. It yields the protein CASSLVVSEAFF.

The V gene is TRBV5-5, the J gene TRBJ1-5, with 7 positions matching TRBD1. CDR3 length: 16 amino acids. V lost 0 bases and J lost 2; bases outside the gene matches: 5. Per the germline V gene, CDR1 is SGHKS and CDR2 is YYEKEE (reference sequence). The CDR3 DNA sequence: TGTGCCAGCAGCTTGGGAGGGGGCAGAGGCAATCAGCCCCAGCATTTT. This translates into CASSLGGGRGNQPQHF.

The chain is built from TRBV4-2 and TRBJ1-2; D is perhaps TRBD1 (5 bases). Trimming left V 0 bases short and J 2 bases short, with 10 bases between. From germline, CDR1 is LGHNA and CDR2 YNFKEQ. The CDR3 sequence is 15 residues long. DNA of the CDR3: TGTGCCAGCAGCCAAGATATGGGGGGAAACTATGGCTACACCTTC. The encoded protein is CASSQDMGGNYGYTF.

The chain joins TRBV18 to TRBJ2-2; D unclear. Germline V gene lookup returns CDR1 KGHSH and CDR2 LQKENI. CDR3 length: 16 amino acids. The V and J ends lost 3 bases and 6 bases respectively, with 17 bases between them. The CDR3 nucleotides read TGTGCCAGCTCACCTCTAGAGTTCTCGCAAGCCGGGGAGCTGTTTTTT. Translated: CASSPLEFSQAGELFF.

J is TRBJ1-2 and V is TRBV29-1, with 10 bases fitting TRBD1. Germline loops: CDR1 SQVTM, CDR2 ANQGSEA. The CDR3 loop spans 14 amino acids. The J segment lost 3 bases and the V segment lost 1 base, leaving 2 bases of the junction unmatched. CDR3 residues: CSVEGGTGDYGYTF. The CDR3 DNA reads as TGCAGCGTTGAAGGAGGGACAGGGGACTATGGCTACACCTTC. The variable domain in full, with the rest retrieved from reference TRBV29-1 and TRBJ1-2, is SAVISQKPSRDICQRGTSLTIQCQVDSQVTMMFWYRQQPGQSLTLIATANQGSEATYESGFVIDKFPISRPNLTFSTLTVSNMSPEDSSIYLCSVEGGTGDYGYTFGSGTRLTVV.

The V call is TRBV5-6, the J call TRBJ1-1; 8 bases match TRBD1. V shed 0 bases, J shed 5 bases, and the junction held 9 bases outside the gene matches. The length of the CDR3 is 16 residues. CDR1 and CDR2 from the germline V gene are SGHDT and YYEEEE. The CDR3 coding sequence is TGTGCCAGCAGCTTGGGACAGGGGATCAGGGGGACTGAAGCTTTCTTT. It codes for CASSLGQGIRGTEAFF.

The V call is TRBV4-1, the J call TRBJ1-1; D remains ambiguous. Germline CDR1 reads MGHRA; CDR2 reads YSYEKL. The V end lost 0 bases, the J end lost 0 bases, and 8 bases lay between the germline ends. CDR3 size: 15 residues. The CDR3 spells CASSQEQAMNTEAFF. The CDR3 DNA reads as TGCGCCAGCAGCCAAGAGCAGGCAATGAACACTGAAGCTTTCTTT.

This clone came up once. This rearrangement joins TRBV6-1 to TRBJ1-2, with D unclear. CDR1 MNHNS and CDR2 SASEGT come from the germline V gene. The V end was cut by 7 bases, the J end by 11 bases, with 23 bases between. This CDR3 comprises 14 residues. The CDR3 DNA follows: TGTGCCAGCACTCTGCGGGGAGGTTTTCTTCGATACACCTTC. It specifies CASTLRGGFLRYTF.

This sequence joins TRBV27 and TRBJ2-2, with TRBD2 as a possible D gene (5 bases). With 5 bases removed from V and 5 bases from J, the gap between germline ends came to 21 bases. The CDR3 length is 17 residues. Germline CDR1 and CDR2: MNHEY and SMNVEV (reference sequence). CDR3 protein: CASSTIQGRGFTGELFF. The DNA for the CDR3 is TGTGCCAGCAGTACCATTCAAGGAAGAGGGTTTACCGGGGAGCTGTTTTTT.

The chain links TRBV19 to TRBJ2-1; TRBD2 agrees at 8 bases. Germline values: CDR1 LNHDA, CDR2 SQIVND (reference sequence). V lost 2 bases and J lost 6; bases outside the gene matches: 6. This CDR3 region has 15 residues. The CDR3 loop reads CASSISGGPANEQFF. The CDR3 nucleotides are TGTGCCAGTAGTATATCGGGGGGGCCGGCCAATGAGCAGTTCTTC.

This chain uses TRBV5-1 with TRBJ1-5, with a weak D call TRBD1 (5 bases). Germline V gene lookup returns CDR1 SGHRS and CDR2 YFSETQ. V was shortened by 4 bases and J by 2 bases, with 10 bases between the two germline ends. CDR3 length equals 14 residues. CDR3 sequence reads: CASSQDSGNQPQHF. The CDR3 DNA reads TGCGCCAGCAGCCAAGACAGCGGCAATCAGCCCCAGCATTTT.

The rearrangement uses TRBV28 and TRBJ2-7, with 9 nucleotides matching TRBD1. The V segment lost 6 bases and the J segment 4 bases; nucleotides outside the gene matches: 13. The germline gives CDR1 MDHEN, CDR2 SYDVKM. The CDR3 length is 16 residues. The CDR3 DNA reads as TGTGCCAGCAGCCTAGAGACCGGGACAGGGACGTACGAGCAGTACTTC. Its translation: CASSLETGTGTYEQYF.

The gene calls are TRBV18 and TRBJ1-1; D uncertain. This CDR3 spans 16 amino acids. Between the trimmed V and J ends, which lost 3 bases and 1 base, there was a span of 15 bases. CDR1 and CDR2 (germline): KGHSH, LQKENI. The CDR3 DNA reads TGTGCCAGCTCACCCCTCGGCGGCTTGGAGAACACTGAAGCTTTCTTT. It specifies CASSPLGGLENTEAFF.